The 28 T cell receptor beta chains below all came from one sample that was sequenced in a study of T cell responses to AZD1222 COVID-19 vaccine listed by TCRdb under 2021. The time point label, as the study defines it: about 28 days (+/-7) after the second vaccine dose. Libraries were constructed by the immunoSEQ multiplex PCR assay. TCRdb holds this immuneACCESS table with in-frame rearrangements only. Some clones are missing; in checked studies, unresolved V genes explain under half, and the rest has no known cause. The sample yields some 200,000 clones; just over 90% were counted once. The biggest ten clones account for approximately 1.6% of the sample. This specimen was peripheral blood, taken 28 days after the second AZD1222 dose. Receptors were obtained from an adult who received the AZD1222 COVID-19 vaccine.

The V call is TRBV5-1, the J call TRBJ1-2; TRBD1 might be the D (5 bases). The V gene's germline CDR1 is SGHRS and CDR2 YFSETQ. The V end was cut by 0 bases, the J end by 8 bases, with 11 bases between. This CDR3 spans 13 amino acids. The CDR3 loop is CASSLGSGGGYTF. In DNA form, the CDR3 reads TGCGCCAGCAGCTTGGGGTCCGGGGGAGGCTACACCTTC.

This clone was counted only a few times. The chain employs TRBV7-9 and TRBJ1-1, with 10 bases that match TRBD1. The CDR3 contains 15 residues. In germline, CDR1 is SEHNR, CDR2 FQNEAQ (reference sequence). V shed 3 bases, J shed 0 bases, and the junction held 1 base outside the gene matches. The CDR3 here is CASSLGTGVNTEAFF. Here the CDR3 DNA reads TGTGCCAGCAGCTTGGGGACAGGGGTGAACACTGAAGCTTTCTTT.

CDR3 sequence (DNA): TGTGCCAGCAGCCTCAACCACAGGGTTGGAGCTTTCTTT. Translated: CASSLNHRVGAFF. This sequence joins TRBV5-6 and TRBJ1-1, with D possibly TRBD1 on 6 matching bases. The length of the CDR3 is 13 residues. The germline CDR1 and CDR2 sequences are SGHDT and YYEEEE. Trimming removed 4 bases from V and 10 bases from J, with 17 bases in between.

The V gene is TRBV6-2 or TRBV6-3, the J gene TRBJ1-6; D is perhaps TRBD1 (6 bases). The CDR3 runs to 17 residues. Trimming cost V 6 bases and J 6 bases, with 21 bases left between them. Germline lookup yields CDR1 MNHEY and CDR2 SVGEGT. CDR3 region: CASSPITGRFGNSPLHF. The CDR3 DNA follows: TGTGCCAGCAGCCCAATTACAGGGAGGTTTGGTAATTCACCCCTCCACTTT.

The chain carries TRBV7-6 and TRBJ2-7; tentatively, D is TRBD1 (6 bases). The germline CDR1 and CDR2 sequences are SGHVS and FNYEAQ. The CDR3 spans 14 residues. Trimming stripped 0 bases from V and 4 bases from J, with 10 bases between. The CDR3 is CASSLASQGYEQYF. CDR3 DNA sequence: TGTGCCAGCAGCTTAGCGTCACAGGGTTACGAGCAGTACTTC.

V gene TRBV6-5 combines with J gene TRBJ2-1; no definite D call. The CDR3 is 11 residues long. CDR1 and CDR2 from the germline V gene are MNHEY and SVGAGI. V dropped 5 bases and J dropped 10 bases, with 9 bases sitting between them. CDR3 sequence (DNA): TGTGCCAGCAGTAAATTAGTAGAGCAGTTCTTC. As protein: CASSKLVEQFF.

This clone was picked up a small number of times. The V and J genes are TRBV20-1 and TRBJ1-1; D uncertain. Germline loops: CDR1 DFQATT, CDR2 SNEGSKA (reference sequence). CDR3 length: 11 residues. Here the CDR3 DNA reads TGCAGCGGCTCCGAGAACACTGAAGCTTTCTTT. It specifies CSGSENTEAFF.

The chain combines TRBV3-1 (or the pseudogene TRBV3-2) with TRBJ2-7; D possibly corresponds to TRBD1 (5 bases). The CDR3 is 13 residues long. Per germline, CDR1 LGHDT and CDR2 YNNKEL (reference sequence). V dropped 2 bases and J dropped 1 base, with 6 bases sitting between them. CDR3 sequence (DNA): TGTGCCAGCAGCCAATACAGGTCCTACGAGCAGTACTTC. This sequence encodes CASSQYRSYEQYF.

The CDR3 DNA reads TGTGCCAGCACCCCCGATAACTATGGCTACACCTTC. This translates into CASTPDNYGYTF. The rearrangement joins TRBV6-5 to TRBJ1-2; D is unresolved. V was pared by 7 bases and J by 1 base, with 7 bases between. Looked up from germline, CDR1 is MNHEY and CDR2 is SVGAGI. The CDR3 loop spans 12 amino acids.

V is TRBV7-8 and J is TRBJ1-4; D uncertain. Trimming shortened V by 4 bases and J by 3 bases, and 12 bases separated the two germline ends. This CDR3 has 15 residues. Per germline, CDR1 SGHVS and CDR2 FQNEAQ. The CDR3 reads CASSSLGFPNEKLFF. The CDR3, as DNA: TGTGCCAGCAGCTCGCTAGGTTTTCCTAATGAAAAACTGTTTTTT.

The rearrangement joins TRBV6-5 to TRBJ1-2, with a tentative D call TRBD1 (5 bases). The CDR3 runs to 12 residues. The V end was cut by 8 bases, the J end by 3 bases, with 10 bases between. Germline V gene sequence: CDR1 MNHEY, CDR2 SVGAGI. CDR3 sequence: CASSLTDYGYTF. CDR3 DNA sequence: TGTGCCAGCTCATTGACAGACTATGGCTACACCTTC.

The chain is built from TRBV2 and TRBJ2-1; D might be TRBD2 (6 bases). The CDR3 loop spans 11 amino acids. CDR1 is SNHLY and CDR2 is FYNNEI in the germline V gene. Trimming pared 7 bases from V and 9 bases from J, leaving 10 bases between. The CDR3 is CASKWEVEQFF. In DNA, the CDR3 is TGTGCCAGCAAATGGGAGGTTGAGCAGTTCTTC.

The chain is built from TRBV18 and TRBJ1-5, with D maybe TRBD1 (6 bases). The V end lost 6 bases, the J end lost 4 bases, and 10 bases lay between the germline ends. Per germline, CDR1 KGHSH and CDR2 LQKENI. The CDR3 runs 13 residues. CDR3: CASSKGTNQPQHF. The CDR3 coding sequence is TGTGCCAGCTCGAAGGGGACAAATCAGCCCCAGCATTTT.

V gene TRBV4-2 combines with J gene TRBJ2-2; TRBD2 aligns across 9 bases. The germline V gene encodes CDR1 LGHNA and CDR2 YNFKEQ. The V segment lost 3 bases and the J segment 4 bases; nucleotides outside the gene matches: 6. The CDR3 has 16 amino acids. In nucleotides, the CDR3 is TGTGCCAGCAGCCACCTAGCGGGACTATCCACCGGGGAGCTGTTTTTT. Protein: CASSHLAGLSTGELFF.

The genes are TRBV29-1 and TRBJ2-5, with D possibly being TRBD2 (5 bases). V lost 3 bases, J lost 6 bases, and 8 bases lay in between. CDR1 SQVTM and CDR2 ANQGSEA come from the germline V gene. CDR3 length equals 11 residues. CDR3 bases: TGCAGCGTTGAGAGAGGGAAGACCCAGTACTTC. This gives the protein CSVERGKTQYF. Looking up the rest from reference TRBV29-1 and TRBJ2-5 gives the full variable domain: SAVISQKPSRDICQRGTSLTIQCQVDSQVTMMFWYRQQPGQSLTLIATANQGSEATYESGFVIDKFPISRPNLTFSTLTVSNMSPEDSSIYLCSVERGKTQYFGPGTRLLVL.

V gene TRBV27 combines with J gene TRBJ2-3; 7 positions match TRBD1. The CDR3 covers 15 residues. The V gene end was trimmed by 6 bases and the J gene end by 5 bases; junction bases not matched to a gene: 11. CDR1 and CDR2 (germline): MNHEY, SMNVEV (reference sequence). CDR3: CASRGGRGFGDTQYF. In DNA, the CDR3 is TGTGCCAGCAGAGGCGGCAGGGGGTTCGGAGATACGCAGTATTTT.

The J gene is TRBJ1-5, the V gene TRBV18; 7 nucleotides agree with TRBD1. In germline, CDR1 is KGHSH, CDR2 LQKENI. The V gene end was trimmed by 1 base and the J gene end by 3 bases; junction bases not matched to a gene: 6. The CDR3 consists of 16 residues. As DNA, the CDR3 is TGTGCCAGCTCACCACGAGGACAGGTCCCCAATCAGCCCCAGCATTTT. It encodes CASSPRGQVPNQPQHF.

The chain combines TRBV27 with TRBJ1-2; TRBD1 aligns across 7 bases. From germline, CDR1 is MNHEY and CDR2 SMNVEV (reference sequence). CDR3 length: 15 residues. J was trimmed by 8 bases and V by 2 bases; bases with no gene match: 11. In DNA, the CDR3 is TGTGCCAGCAGTTTAGTCGGGGACAGCCTAGGAGGCTACACCTTC. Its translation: CASSLVGDSLGGYTF.

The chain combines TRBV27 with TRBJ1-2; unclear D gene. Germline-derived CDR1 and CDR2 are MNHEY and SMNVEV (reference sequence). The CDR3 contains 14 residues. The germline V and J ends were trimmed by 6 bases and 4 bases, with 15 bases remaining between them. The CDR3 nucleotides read TGTGCCAGCAGCGAGGACCTCGGCAGCTATGGCTACACCTTC. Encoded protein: CASSEDLGSYGYTF.

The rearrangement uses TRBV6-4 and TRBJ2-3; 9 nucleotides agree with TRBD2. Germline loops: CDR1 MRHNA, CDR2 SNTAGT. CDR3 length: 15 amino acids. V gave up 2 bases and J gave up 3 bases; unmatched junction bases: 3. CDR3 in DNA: TGTGCCAGCAGTGACAAAGCGGGGGGTACAGATACGCAGTATTTT. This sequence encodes CASSDKAGGTDTQYF.

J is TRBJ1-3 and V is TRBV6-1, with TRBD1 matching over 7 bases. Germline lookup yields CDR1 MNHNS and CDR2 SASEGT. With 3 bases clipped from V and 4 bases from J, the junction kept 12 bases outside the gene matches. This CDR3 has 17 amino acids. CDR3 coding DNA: TGTGCCAGCAGTGAGATCCAGACAGGGCGTGGAGGAAACACCATATATTTT. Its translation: CASSEIQTGRGGNTIYF.

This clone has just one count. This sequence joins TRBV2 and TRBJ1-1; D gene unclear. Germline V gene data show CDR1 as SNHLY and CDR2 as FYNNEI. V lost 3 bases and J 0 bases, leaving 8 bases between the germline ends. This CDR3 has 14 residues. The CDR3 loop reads CASSDPGMNTEAFF. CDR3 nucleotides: TGTGCCAGCAGTGATCCGGGGATGAACACTGAAGCTTTCTTT.

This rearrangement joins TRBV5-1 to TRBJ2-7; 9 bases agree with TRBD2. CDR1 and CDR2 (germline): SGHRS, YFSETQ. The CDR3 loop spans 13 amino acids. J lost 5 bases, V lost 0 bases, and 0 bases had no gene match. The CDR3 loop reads CASSLGLADEQYF. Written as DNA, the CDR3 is TGCGCCAGCAGCTTGGGACTAGCGGACGAGCAGTACTTC.

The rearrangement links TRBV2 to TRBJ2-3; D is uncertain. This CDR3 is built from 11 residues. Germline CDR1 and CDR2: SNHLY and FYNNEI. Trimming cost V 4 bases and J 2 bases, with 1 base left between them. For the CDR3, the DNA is TGTGCCAGCAGTGTCACAGATACGCAGTATTTT. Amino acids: CASSVTDTQYF.

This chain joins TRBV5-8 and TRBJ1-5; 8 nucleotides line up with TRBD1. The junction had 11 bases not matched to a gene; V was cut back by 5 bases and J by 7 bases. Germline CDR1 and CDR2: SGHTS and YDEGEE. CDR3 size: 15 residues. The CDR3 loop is CASSRGQGVTQPQHF. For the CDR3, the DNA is TGTGCCAGCAGTCGCGGACAGGGAGTTACCCAGCCCCAGCATTTT. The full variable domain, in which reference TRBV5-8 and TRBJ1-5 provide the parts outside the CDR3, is EAGVTQSPTHLIKTRGQQATLRCSPISGHTSVYWYQQALGLGLQFLLWYDEGEERNRGNFPPRFSGRQFPNYSSELNVNALELEDSALYLCASSRGQGVTQPQHFGDGTRLSIL.

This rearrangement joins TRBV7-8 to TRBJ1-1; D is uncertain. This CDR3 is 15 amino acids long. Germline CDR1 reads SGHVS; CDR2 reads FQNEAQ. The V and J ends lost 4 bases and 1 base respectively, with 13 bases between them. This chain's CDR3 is CASSSWASGNTEAFF. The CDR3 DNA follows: TGTGCCAGCAGCTCTTGGGCCAGTGGGAACACTGAAGCTTTCTTT.

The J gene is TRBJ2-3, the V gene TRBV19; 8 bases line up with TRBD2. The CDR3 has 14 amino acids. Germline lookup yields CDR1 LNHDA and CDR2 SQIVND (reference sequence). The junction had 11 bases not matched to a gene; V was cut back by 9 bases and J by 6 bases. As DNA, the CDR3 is TGTGCCAGCGCTCTAGCGGGTCTGGGGGATACGCAGTATTTT. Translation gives CASALAGLGDTQYF.

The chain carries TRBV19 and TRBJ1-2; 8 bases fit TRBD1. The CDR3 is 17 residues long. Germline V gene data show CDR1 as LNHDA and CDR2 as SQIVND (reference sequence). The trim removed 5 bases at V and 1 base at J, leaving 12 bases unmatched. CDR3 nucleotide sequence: TGTGCCAGTAGTCCCCGGACAGGGTGGAAAGGTAACTATGGCTACACCTTC. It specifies CASSPRTGWKGNYGYTF.